The rows below give T cell receptor beta chains drawn from one sample of a study of early T cells in non-severe SARS-CoV-2 infection. TCRdb redid the calling of the 5' RACE reads with MiXCR, one entry per CDR3 protein. The repertoire holds tens of thousands of distinct CDR3 sequences, with about 8.4% as singletons. Sequencing input: whole blood. The receptors originated from an adult who was a healthcare worker with PCR-confirmed SARS-CoV-2 infection or an uninfected control (not recorded which). Each CDR3 is given without its conserved first and last residue. A D gene is named only where the DNA matches it firmly.

D gene | J gene | V gene | CDR3 protein
NA | TRBJ1-5 | TRBV20-1 | SARVGASGSQPQH
TRBD1 | TRBJ1-6 | TRBV5-1 | ASSLTGGDSPLH
NA | TRBJ2-5 | TRBV20-1 | SAPPGQREETQY
NA | TRBJ1-1 | TRBV3-1 | ASSQVIQNTEAF
NA | TRBJ2-1 | TRBV19 | ASRGGTLYNEQF
TRBD2 | TRBJ2-1 | TRBV14 | ASSLLAGVDEQF
NA | TRBJ1-6 | TRBV5-5 | ASSLAGRYNSPLH
NA | TRBJ2-1 | TRBV7-2 | ASSFNKGGREQF
NA | TRBJ2-7 | TRBV11-2 | ASSPLTSRGEQY
NA | TRBJ1-1 | TRBV21-1 | ASSKDSEAF
NA | TRBJ2-7 | TRBV7-2 | AKGTPATPYEQY
NA | TRBJ1-4 | TRBV7-2 | ASRQGFGEKLF
NA | TRBJ2-6 | TRBV5-1 | ASGDSGANVLT
NA | TRBJ2-1 | TRBV5-1 | ASSLGPDSADEQF
NA | TRBJ2-5 | TRBV28 | ASSSPDGQETQY
NA | TRBJ1-5 | TRBV6-5 | ASRASTGPYSNQPQH
NA | TRBJ2-1 | TRBV11-3 | ASSPLPTGKSYNEQF
TRBD2 | TRBJ2-3 | TRBV5-1 | ASSWISGAGGTQY
TRBD1 | TRBJ2-5 | TRBV2 | ASRRDRSSGPQY
NA | TRBJ2-3 | TRBV14 | AIRPLSTDTQY
NA | TRBJ2-7 | TRBV11-2 | ASSEELGNHEQY
NA | TRBJ2-7 | TRBV18 | ASSPGLERDEQY
TRBD1 | TRBJ1-3 | TRBV10-2 | ASSLLGDSSGNTIY
TRBD1 | TRBJ1-5 | TRBV20-1 | SASGTGAVGNQPQH
TRBD1 | TRBJ2-7 | TRBV5-1 | ASSLPGQNYEQY
TRBD2 | TRBJ2-1 | TRBV12-3/TRBV12-4 | ASSSQRGNNEQF
NA | TRBJ1-1 | TRBV11-2 | ASSLAVGDAEAF
NA | TRBJ1-1 | TRBV5-5 | ASSLGTALNTEAF
NA | TRBJ2-1 | TRBV5-6 | ASSLMGLGEQF
TRBD2 | TRBJ2-3 | TRBV20-1 | SARERTSGLRTDTQY
NA | TRBJ1-4 | TRBV7-9 | ASGGPAANEKLF
TRBD2 | TRBJ2-5 | TRBV7-2 | ASSLLGRLAAKGETQY
TRBD1 | TRBJ2-1 | TRBV5-1 | ASSSPRGMGLGEQF
TRBD1 | TRBJ1-4 | TRBV29-1 | SVEGYPGQGTEKLF
NA | TRBJ2-3 | TRBV6-6 | ASSYGGSGTDTQY
NA | TRBJ2-2 | TRBV6-1 | GTGVGTGELF
NA | TRBJ2-1 | TRBV3-1 | ASTRANEQF
NA | TRBJ2-1 | TRBV9 | ASSVGPSYNEQF
NA | TRBJ1-1 | TRBV4-1 | ASSLSAGNTEAF
NA | TRBJ1-5 | TRBV19 | ASSIQAGKGNQPQH
NA | TRBJ1-5 | TRBV19 | ASSLDGFNQPQH
NA | TRBJ2-5 | TRBV5-1 | ASSLFPLEGQETQY
TRBD1 | TRBJ1-5 | TRBV2 | ASSSGQGAFGNQPQH
NA | TRBJ2-7 | TRBV3-1 | ASSQVGQPSSYEQY
TRBD1 | TRBJ1-3 | TRBV10-3 | AISRTGRNTIY
NA | TRBJ1-3 | TRBV28 | ASSFPLSGNTIY
NA | TRBJ2-5 | TRBV24-1 | ATSDQGGASEETQY
NA | TRBJ2-1 | TRBV2 | ASSRDISYNEQF
NA | TRBJ2-1 | TRBV18 | ASSPPRTETIEQF
TRBD2 | TRBJ2-7 | TRBV5-1 | ASSLVAGGNEQY
NA | TRBJ2-1 | TRBV27 | ASAGTFYNEQF
NA | TRBJ2-2 | TRBV7-2 | ASRPVGGVSGELF
TRBD2 | TRBJ2-5 | TRBV6-6 | ASSYTITSGSETQY
NA | TRBJ2-3 | TRBV7-3 | ASSLGGRTTDTQY
NA | TRBJ2-2 | TRBV6-2/TRBV6-3 | ASSYSTFPGLVNTGELF